The 5 T cell receptor beta chains below all came from one sample that was sequenced in a study of T cell repertoires in cytomegalovirus infection. TCRdb itself ran the reads through MiXCR, one entry per CDR3 protein. The sample lists some 800,000 distinct CDR3 sequences, approximately 30% occurring once. These TCRs' antigens remain unknown. Specimen: cultured CD8+ T cells from PBMCs, collected from culture after CMV antigen stimulation. The source is a human donor in good health (CMV status not recorded). Some clones in this sample may be carry-over from other donors' samples.

J is TRBJ1-1 and V is TRBV11-2, with TRBD1 matching over 11 bases. Germline values: CDR1 SGHAT, CDR2 FQNNGV. Trimming at V came to 5 bases and at J to 3 bases, leaving 8 bases not matched to a gene. The CDR3 length is 16 residues. CDR3 DNA sequence: TGTGCCAGCAGCCCCTGGGACAGGGGGAGGGACACTGAAGCTTTCTTT. Translating gives CASSPWDRGRDTEAFF.

The CDR3 DNA is TGTGCCAGCAGCTCCGAAAGCGGGGGGGCCGACGAGCAGTACTTC. Encoded protein: CASSSESGGADEQYF. The chain recombines TRBV7-9 with TRBJ2-7, with 10 bases that match TRBD2. The CDR3 is made up of 15 amino acids. CDR1 is SEHNR, CDR2 FQNEAQ, per germline (reference sequence). V lost 4 bases to trimming and J lost 5 bases; unmatched junction nucleotides: 8. Combining the CDR3 with reference TRBV7-9 and TRBJ2-7 gives the whole variable domain DTGVSQNPRHKITKRGQNVTFRCDPISEHNRLYWYRQTLGQGPEFLTYFQNEAQLEKSRLLSDRFSAERPKGSFSTLEIQRTEQGDSAMYLCASSSESGGADEQYFGPGTRLTVT.

V is TRBV27 and J is TRBJ1-1; no reliable D call. The V end lost 1 base, the J end lost 0 bases, and 6 bases lay between the germline ends. This CDR3 is built from 14 residues. CDR1 is MNHEY, CDR2 SMNVEV, per germline (reference sequence). In DNA, the CDR3 is TGTGCCAGCAGTTTATTTGGGCTGAACACTGAAGCTTTCTTT. It translates to CASSLFGLNTEAFF.

This clonotype has more than one count but fewer than ten. V and J are TRBV19 and TRBJ1-5; tentatively, D is TRBD1 (6 bases). V was trimmed by 4 bases and J by 3 bases, leaving 13 bases between them. The CDR3 covers 15 residues. CDR1 and CDR2 from the germline V gene are LNHDA and SQIVND (reference sequence). The CDR3 region is CASSTGGGINQPQHF. The CDR3 DNA reads TGTGCCAGTAGTACCGGAGGGGGGATCAATCAGCCCCAGCATTTT.

The chain is built from TRBV6-2 or TRBV6-3 and TRBJ2-1, with D uncertain. Germline lookup yields CDR1 MNHEY and CDR2 SVGEGT. The CDR3 consists of 11 residues. The ends were cut back, 6 bases at V and 4 bases at J, with 4 bases in the middle. CDR3: CASRTYNEQFF. As DNA, the CDR3 is TGTGCCAGCAGGACTTACAATGAGCAGTTCTTC.